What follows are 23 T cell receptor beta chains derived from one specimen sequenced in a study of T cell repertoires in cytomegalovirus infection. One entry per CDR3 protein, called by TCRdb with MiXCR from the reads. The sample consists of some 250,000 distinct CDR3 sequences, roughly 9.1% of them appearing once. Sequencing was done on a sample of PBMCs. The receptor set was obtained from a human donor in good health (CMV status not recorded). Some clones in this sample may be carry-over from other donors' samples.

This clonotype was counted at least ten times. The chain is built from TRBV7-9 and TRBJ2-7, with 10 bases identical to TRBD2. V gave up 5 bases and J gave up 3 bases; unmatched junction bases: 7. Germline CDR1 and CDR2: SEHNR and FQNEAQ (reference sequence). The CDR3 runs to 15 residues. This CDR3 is CASSPPSGSLYEQYF. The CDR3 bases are TGTGCCAGCAGCCCCCCTAGCGGGAGTCTCTACGAGCAGTACTTC.

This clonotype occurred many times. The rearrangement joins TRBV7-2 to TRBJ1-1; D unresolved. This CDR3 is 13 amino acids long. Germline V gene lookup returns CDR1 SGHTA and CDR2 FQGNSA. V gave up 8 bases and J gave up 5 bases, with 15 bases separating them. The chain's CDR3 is CASASEGWTEAFF. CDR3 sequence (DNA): TGTGCCAGCGCCTCGGAGGGCTGGACTGAAGCTTTCTTT.

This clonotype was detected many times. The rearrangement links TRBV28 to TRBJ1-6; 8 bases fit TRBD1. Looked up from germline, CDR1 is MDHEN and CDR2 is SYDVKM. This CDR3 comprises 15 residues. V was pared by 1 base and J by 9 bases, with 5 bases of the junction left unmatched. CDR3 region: CASSLSQGAGSPLHF. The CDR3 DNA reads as TGTGCCAGCAGTTTATCCCAGGGGGCCGGTTCACCCCTCCACTTT.

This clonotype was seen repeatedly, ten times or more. The CDR3, as DNA: TGTGCCAGCAGCCCAGGGGGGGAGCTGTTTTTT. Translated, it gives CASSPGGELFF. The chain has TRBV7-3 and TRBJ2-2; D is possibly TRBD1 (5 bases). This CDR3 has 11 amino acids. Germline assignment: CDR1 SGHTA and CDR2 FQGTGA. V was pared by 5 bases and J by 8 bases, with 6 bases between.

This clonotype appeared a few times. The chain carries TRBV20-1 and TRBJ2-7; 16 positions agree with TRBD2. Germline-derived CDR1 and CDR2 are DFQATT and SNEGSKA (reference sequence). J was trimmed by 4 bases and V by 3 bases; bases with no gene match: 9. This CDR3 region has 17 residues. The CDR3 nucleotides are TGCAGTGCTAGTTCCGGGACTAGCGGGAGGGCCTCATACGAGCAGTACTTC. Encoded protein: CSASSGTSGRASYEQYF.

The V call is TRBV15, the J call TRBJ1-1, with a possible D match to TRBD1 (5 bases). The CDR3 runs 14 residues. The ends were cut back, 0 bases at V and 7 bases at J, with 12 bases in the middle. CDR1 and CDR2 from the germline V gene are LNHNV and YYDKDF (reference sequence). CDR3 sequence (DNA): TGTGCCACCAGCAGAGATCCCCGGGGGGGTGAAGCTTTCTTT. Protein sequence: CATSRDPRGGEAFF.

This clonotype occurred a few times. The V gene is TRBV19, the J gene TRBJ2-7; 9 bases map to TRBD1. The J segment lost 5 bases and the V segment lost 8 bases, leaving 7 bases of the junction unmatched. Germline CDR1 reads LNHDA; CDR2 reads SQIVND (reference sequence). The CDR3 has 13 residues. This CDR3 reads CASATRTGDEQYF. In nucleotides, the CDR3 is TGTGCCAGTGCAACCAGGACAGGGGACGAGCAGTACTTC.

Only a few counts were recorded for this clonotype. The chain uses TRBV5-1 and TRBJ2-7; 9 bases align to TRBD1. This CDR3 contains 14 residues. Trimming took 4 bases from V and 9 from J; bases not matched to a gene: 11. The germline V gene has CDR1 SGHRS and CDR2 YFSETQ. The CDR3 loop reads CASSTPGQGGLQYF. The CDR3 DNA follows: TGCGCCAGCAGCACACCGGGACAGGGAGGGCTGCAGTACTTC.

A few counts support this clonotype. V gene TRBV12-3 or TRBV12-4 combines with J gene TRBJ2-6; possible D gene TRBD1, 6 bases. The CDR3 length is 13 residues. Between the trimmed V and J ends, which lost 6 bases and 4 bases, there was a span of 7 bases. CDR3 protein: CASRGTGANVLTF. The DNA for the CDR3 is TGTGCCAGCAGGGGGACAGGGGCCAACGTCCTGACTTTC.

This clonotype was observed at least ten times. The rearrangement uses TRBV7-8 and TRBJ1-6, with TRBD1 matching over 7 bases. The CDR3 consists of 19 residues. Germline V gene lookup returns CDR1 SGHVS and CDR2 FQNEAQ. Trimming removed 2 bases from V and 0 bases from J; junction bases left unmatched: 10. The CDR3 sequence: CASSLLDRAPSSYNSPLHF. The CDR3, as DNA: TGTGCCAGCAGCTTACTCGACAGGGCCCCAAGCTCCTATAATTCACCCCTCCACTTT.

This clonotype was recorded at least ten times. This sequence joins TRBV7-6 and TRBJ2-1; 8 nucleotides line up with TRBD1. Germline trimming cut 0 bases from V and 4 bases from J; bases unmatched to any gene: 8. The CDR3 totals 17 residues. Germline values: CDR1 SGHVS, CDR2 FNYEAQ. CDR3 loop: CASSLASRRGHYNEQFF. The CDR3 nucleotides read TGTGCCAGCAGCTTAGCGTCCCGCAGGGGGCATTACAATGAGCAGTTCTTC.

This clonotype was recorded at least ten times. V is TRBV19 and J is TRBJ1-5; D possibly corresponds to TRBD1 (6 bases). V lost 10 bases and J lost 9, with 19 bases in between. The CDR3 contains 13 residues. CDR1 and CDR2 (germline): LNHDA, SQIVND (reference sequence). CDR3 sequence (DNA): TGTGCCACCCAAGACAGGCTGTTAGGGCCCCAGCATTTT. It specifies CATQDRLLGPQHF.

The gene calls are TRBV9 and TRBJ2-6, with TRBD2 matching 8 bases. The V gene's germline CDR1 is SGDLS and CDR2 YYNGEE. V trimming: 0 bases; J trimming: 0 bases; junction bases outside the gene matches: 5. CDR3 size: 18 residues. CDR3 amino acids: CASSVGLASSSGANVLTF. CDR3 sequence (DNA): TGTGCCAGCAGCGTAGGACTAGCGAGTAGCTCTGGGGCCAACGTCCTGACTTTC.

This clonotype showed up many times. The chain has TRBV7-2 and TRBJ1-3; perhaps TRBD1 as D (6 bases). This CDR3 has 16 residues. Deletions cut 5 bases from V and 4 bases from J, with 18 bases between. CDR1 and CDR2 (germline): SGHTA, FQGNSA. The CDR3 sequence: CASSRDRTVRGNTIYF. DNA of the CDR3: TGTGCCAGCAGCCGCGACCGGACAGTACGCGGAAACACCATATATTTT.

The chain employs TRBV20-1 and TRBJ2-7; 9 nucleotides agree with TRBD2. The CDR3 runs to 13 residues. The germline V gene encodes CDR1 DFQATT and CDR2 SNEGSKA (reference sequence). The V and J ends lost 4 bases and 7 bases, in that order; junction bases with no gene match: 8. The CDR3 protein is CSAMAGGQREQYF. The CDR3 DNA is TGCAGTGCTATGGCGGGAGGGCAGCGGGAGCAGTACTTC.

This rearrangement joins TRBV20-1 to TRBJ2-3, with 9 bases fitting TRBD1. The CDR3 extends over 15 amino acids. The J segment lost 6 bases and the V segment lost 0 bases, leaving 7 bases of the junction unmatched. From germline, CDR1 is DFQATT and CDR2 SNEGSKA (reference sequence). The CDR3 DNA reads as TGCAGTGCTAGAGATCCACAGGGGGCTATGGATACGCAGTATTTT. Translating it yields CSARDPQGAMDTQYF.

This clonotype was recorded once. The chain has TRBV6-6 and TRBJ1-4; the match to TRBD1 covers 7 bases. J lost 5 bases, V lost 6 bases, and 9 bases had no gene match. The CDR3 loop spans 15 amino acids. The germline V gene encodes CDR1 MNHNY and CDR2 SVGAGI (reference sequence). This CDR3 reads CASSLRQGTNEKLFF. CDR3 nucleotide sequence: TGTGCCAGCAGCCTTCGACAGGGTACAAATGAAAAACTGTTTTTT.

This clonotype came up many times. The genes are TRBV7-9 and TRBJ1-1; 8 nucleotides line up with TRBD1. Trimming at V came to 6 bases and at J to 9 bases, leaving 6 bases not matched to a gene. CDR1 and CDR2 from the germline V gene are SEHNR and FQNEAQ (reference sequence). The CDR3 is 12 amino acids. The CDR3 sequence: CASRPDRVQAFF. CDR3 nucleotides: TGTGCCAGCAGGCCGGACAGGGTTCAAGCTTTCTTT.

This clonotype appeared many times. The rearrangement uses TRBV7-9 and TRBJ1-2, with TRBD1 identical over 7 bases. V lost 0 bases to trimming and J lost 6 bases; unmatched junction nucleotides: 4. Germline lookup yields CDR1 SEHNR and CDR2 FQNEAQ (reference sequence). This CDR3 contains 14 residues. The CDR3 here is CASSLAPTGHGYTF. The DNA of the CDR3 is TGTGCCAGCAGCTTAGCCCCGACAGGGCATGGCTACACCTTC.

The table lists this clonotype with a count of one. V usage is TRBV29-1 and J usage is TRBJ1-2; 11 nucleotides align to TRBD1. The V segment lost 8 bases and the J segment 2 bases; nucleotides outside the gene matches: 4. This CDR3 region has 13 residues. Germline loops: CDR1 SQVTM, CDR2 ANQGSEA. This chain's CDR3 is CSSGQGENYGYTF. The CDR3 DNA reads TGCAGCTCGGGACAGGGGGAAAACTATGGCTACACCTTC.

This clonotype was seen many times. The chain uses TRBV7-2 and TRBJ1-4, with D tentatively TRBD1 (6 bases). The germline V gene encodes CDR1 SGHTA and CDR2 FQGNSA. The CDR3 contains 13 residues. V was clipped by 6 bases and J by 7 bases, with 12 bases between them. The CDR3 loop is CASRKQGFEKLFF. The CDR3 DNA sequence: TGTGCCAGCAGAAAACAGGGCTTTGAAAAACTGTTTTTT. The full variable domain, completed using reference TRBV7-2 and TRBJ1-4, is GAGVSQSPSNKVTEKGKDVELRCDPISGHTALYWYRQSLGQGLEFLIYFQGNSAPDKSGLPSDRFSAERTGGSVSTLTIQRTQQEDSAVYLCASRKQGFEKLFFGSGTQLSVL.

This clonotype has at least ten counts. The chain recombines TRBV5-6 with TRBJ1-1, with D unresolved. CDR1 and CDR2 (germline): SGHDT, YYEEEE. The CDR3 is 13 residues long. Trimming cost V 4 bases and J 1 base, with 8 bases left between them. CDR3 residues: CASSARENTEAFF. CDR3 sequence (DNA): TGTGCCAGCAGCGCCCGGGAGAACACTGAAGCTTTCTTT.

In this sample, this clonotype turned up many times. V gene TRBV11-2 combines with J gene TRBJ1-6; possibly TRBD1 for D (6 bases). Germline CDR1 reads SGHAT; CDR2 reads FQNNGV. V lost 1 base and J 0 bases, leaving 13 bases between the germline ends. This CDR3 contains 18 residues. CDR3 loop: CASSLAGATSSYNSPLHF. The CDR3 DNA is TGTGCCAGCAGCTTAGCGGGGGCAACCAGCTCCTATAATTCACCCCTCCACTTT.